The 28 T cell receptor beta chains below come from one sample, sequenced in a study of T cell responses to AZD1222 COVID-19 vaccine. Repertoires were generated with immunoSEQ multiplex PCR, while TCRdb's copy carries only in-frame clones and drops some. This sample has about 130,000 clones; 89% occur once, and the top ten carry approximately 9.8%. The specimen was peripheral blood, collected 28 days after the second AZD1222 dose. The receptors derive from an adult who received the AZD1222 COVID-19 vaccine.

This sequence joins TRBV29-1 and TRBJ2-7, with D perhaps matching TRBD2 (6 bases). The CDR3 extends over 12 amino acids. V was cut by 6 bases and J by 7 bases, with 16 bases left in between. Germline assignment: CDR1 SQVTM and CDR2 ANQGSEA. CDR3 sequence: CSVISGREEQYF. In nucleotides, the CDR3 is TGCAGCGTGATTAGCGGACGGGAGGAGCAGTACTTC.

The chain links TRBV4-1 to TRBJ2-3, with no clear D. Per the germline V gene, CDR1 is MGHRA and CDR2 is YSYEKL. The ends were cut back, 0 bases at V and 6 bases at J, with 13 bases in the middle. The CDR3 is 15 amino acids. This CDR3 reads CASSQDRVSLDTQYF. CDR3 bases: TGCGCCAGCAGCCAAGATAGAGTTTCTCTGGATACGCAGTATTTT.

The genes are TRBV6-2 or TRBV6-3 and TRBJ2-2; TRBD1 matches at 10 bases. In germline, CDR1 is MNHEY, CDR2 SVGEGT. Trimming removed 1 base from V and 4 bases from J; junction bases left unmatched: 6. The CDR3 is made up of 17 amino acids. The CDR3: CASSYYGQGVGTGELFF. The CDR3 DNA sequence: TGTGCCAGCAGTTACTACGGACAGGGGGTGGGCACCGGGGAGCTGTTTTTT.

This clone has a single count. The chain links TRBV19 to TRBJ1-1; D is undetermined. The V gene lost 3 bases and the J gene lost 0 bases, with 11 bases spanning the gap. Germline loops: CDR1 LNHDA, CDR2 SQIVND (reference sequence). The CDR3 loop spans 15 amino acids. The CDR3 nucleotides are TGTGCCAGTAGTATCCAAAGTATCATGAACACTGAAGCTTTCTTT. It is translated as CASSIQSIMNTEAFF.

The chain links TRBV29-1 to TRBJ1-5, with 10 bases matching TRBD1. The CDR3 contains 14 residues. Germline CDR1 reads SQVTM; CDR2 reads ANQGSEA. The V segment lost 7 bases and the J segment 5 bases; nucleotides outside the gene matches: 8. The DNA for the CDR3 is TGCAGCGCACGAATCGGGACAGGGGATCAGCCCCAGCATTTT. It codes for CSARIGTGDQPQHF.

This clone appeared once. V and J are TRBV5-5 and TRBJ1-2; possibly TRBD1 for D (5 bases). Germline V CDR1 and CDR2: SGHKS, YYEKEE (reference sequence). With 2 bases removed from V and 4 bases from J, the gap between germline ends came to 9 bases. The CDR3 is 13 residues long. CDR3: CASSFLGTYGYTF. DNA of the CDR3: TGTGCCAGCAGCTTCTTAGGGACCTATGGCTACACCTTC.

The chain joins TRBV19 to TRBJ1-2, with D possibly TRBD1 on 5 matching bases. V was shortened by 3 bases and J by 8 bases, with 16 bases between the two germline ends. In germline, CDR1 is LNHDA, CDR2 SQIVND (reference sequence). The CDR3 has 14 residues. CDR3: CASSMGGGRGGYTF. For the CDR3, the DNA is TGTGCCAGTAGTATGGGTGGGGGGAGAGGCGGCTACACCTTC.

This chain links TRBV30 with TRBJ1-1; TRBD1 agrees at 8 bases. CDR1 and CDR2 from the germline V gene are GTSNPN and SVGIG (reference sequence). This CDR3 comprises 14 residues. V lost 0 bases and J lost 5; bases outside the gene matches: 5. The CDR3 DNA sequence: TGTGCCTGGAGTGTACTCAGGGGGCTTACTGAAGCTTTCTTT. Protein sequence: CAWSVLRGLTEAFF.

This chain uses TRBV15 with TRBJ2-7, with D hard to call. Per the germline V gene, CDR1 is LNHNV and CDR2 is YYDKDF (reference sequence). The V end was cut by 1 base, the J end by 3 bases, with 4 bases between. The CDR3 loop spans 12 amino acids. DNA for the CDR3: TGTGCCACCAGCAGAGTGGGCTACGAGCAGTACTTC. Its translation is CATSRVGYEQYF. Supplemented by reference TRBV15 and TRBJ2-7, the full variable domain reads DAMVIQNPRYQVTQFGKPVTLSCSQTLNHNVMYWYQQKSSQAPKLLFHYYDKDFNNEADTPDNFQSRRPNTSFCFLDIRSPGLGDTAMYLCATSRVGYEQYFGPGTRLTVT.

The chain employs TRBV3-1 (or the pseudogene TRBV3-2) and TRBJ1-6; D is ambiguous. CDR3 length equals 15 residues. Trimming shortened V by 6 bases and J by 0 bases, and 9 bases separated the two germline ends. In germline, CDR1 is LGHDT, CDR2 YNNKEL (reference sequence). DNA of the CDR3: TGTGCCAGCAGGTCTACAAACTCCTATAATTCACCCCTCCACTTT. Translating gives CASRSTNSYNSPLHF.

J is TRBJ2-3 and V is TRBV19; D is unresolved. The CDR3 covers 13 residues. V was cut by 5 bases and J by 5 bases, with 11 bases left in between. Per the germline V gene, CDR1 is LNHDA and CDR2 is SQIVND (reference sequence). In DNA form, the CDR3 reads TGTGCCAGTAGTGGGTGGTTGGAAGATACGCAGTATTTT. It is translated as CASSGWLEDTQYF.

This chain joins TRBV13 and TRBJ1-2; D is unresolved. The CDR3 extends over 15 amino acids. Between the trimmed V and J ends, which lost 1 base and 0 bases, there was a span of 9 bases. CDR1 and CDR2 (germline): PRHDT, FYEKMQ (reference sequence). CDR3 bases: TGTGCCAGCAGCTTAGAGAACGGAGCTAACTATGGCTACACCTTC. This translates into CASSLENGANYGYTF.

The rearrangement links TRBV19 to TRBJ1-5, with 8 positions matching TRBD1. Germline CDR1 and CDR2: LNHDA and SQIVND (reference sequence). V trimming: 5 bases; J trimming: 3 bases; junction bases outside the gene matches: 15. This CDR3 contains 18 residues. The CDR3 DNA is TGTGCCAGTAGTCTCGCAGGGGGCAAATGGTACGTCAATCAGCCCCAGCATTTT. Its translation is CASSLAGGKWYVNQPQHF.

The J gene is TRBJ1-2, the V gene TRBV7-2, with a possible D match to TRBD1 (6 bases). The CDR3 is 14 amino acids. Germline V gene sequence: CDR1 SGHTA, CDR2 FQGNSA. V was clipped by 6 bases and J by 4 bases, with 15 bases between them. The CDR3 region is CASRSGGDTYGYTF. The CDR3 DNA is TGTGCCAGCAGATCCGGTGGGGACACCTATGGCTACACCTTC.

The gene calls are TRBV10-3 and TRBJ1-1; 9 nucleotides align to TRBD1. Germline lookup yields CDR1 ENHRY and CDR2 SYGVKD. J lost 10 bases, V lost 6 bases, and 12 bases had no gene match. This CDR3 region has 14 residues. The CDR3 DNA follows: TGTGCCATCAGCGAGCAACAGGGGGCAGGAGTAGCTTTCTTT. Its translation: CAISEQQGAGVAFF.

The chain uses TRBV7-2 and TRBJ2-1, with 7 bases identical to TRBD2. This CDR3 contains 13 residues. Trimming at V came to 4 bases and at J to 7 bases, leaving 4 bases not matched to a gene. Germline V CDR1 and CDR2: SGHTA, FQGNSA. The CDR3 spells CASSSYGGNEQFF. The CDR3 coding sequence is TGTGCCAGCAGCTCGTACGGGGGGAATGAGCAGTTCTTC.

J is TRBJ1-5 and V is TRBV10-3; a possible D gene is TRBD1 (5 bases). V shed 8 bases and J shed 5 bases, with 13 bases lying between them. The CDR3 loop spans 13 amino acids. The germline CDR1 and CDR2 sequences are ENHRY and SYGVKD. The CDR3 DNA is TGTGCCATCGGTCAGGGAGTCGATCAGCCCCAGCATTTT. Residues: CAIGQGVDQPQHF.

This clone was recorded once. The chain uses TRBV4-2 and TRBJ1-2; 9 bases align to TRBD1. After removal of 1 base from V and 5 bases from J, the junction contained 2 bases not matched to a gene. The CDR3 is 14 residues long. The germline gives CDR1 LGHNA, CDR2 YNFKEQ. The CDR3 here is CASSQGTGAYGYTF. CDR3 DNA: TGTGCCAGCAGCCAAGGGACAGGGGCTTATGGCTACACCTTC.

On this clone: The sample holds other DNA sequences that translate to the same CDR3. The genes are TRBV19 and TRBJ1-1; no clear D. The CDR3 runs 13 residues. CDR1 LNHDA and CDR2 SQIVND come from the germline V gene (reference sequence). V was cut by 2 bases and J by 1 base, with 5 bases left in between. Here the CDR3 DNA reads TGTGCCAGTAGTATAACGGGGAACACTGAAGCTTTCTTT. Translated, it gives CASSITGNTEAFF.

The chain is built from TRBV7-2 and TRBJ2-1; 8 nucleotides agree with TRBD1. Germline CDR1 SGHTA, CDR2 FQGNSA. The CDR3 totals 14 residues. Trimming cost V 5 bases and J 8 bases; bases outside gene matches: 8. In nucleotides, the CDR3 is TGTGCCAGCAGCCCCGACAGGGGACGCGATGAGCAGTTCTTC. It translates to CASSPDRGRDEQFF.

CDR3 DNA sequence: TGTGCCACCTCCCGGGACCACACAGATACGCAGTATTTT. It encodes CATSRDHTDTQYF. The chain is built from TRBV19 and TRBJ2-3; tentatively, D is TRBD1 or TRBD2 (5 bases each). The germline V and J ends were trimmed by 10 bases and 2 bases, with 13 bases remaining between them. Germline loops: CDR1 LNHDA, CDR2 SQIVND (reference sequence). There are 13 residues in the CDR3.

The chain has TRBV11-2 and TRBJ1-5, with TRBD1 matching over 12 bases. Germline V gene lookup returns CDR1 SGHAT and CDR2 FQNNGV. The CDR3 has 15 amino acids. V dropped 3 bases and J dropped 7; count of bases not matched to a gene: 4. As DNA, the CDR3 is TGTGCCAGCAGCTTCCGGGACAGGGGGCGGCAGCCCCAGCATTTT. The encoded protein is CASSFRDRGRQPQHF. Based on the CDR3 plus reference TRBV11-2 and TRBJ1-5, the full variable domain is EAGVAQSPRYKIIEKRQSVAFWCNPISGHATLYWYQQILGQGPKLLIQFQNNGVVDDSQLPKDRFSAERLKGVDSTLKIQPAKLEDSAVYLCASSFRDRGRQPQHFGDGTRLSIL.

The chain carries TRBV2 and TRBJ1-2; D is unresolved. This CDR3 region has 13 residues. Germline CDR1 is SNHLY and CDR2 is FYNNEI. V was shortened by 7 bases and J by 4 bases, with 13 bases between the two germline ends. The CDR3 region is CASTASWAYGYTF. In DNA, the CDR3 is TGTGCCAGCACTGCCTCCTGGGCCTATGGCTACACCTTC.

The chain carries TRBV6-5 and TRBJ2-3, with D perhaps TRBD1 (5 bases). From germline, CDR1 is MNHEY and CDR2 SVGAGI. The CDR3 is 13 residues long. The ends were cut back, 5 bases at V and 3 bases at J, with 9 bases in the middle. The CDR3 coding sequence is TGTGCCAGCAGTCCAGGGTTTACAGATACGCAGTATTTT. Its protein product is CASSPGFTDTQYF.

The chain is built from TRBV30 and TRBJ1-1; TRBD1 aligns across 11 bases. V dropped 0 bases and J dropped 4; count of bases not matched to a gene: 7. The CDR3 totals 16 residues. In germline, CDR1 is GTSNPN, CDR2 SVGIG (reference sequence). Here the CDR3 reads CAWSVTGTGGFTEAFF. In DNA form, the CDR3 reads TGTGCCTGGAGTGTAACCGGGACAGGGGGATTCACTGAAGCTTTCTTT.

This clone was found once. DNA of the CDR3: TGTGCCAGCAGCTTAACGACGGGTTTCGGTAGTTCACCCCTCCACTTT. It yields the protein CASSLTTGFGSSPLHF. V is TRBV7-3 and J is TRBJ1-6; unclear D gene. The CDR3 contains 16 residues. V lost 0 bases, J lost 9 bases, and 15 bases lay in between. CDR1 is SGHTA and CDR2 is FQGTGA in the germline V gene.

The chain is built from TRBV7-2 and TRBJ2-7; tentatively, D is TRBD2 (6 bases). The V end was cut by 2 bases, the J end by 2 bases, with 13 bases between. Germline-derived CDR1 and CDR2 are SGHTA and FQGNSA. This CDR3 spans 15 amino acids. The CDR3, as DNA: TGTGCCAGCAGCTTATCCGGGGGAAGCCCCTACGAGCAGTACTTC. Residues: CASSLSGGSPYEQYF.

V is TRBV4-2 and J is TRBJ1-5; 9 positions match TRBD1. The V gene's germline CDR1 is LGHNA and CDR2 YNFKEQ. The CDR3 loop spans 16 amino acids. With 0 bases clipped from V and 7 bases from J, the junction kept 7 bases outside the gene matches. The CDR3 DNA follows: TGTGCCAGCAGCCAAGACAACGACAGGGGGGACCAGCCCCAGCATTTT. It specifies CASSQDNDRGDQPQHF.